A selection of T cell receptor beta chains follows, all from one sample in a study of T cell responses to AZD1222 COVID-19 vaccine. Some clones are missing from TCRdb's copy, which holds only in-frame ones; the method was immunoSEQ multiplex PCR. The top ten hold 1.6% of the sample, which has 150,000 or so clones, about 88% seen once. The starting material was peripheral blood, obtained on day 0 of AZD1222 vaccination. The receptor source for this set is an adult in good health. Each CDR3 is given with its conserved first and last residue. Fields, in order: V gene, clone size, J gene, D gene, CDR3 protein, CDR3 DNA. The D gene is left open where the match is weak. Some rows mark clone size as missing; the rest say once, few, many or name a class of expanded clone.

>TRBV19|once|TRBJ1-4|-
CASSTKRTTNEKLFF
TGTGCCAGTAGTACAAAAAGGACAACTAATGAAAAACTGTTTTTT
>TRBV2|-|TRBJ1-5|-
CASSEGLTPNQPQHF
TGTGCCAGCAGTGAAGGACTGACCCCCAATCAGCCCCAGCATTTT
>TRBV24-1|-|TRBJ2-3|-
CATSDSGMFTDTQYF
TGTGCCACCAGTGATTCTGGCATGTTCACAGATACGCAGTATTTT
>TRBV9|-|TRBJ1-2|-
CASSVAQRTSFYTF
TGTGCCAGCAGCGTAGCTCAAAGGACCTCCTTTTACACCTTC
>TRBV30|-|TRBJ1-1|-
CAWRPQSSTEAFF
TGTGCCTGGAGACCCCAATCTAGCACTGAAGCTTTCTTT
>TRBV7-2|-|TRBJ2-1|TRBD2
CASSGGLAGSYNEQFF
TGTGCCAGCAGTGGCGGACTAGCGGGGTCCTACAATGAGCAGTTCTTC
>TRBV6-5|-|TRBJ2-1|TRBD2
CASSPGTSGRNEQFF
TGTGCCAGCAGTCCCGGGACTAGCGGGAGAAATGAGCAGTTCTTC
>TRBV9|-|TRBJ1-5|-
CASSAGGGASQPQHF
TGTGCCAGCAGCGCCGGGGGGGGCGCAAGTCAGCCCCAGCATTTT
>TRBV4-3|once|TRBJ2-3|-
CASSQEGRSTDTQYF
TGCGCCAGCAGCCAAGAAGGACGAAGCACAGATACGCAGTATTTT
>TRBV7-9|-|TRBJ1-6|-
CASSPRQNSPLHF
TGTGCCAGCAGCCCTCGACAGAATTCACCCCTCCACTTT
>TRBV5-1|few|TRBJ2-6|TRBD1
CASSANRGAGANVLTF
TGCGCCAGCAGCGCAAACAGGGGCGCGGGGGCCAACGTCCTGACTTTC
>TRBV2|-|TRBJ1-2|-
CASTGVGNYGYTF
TGTGCCAGCACAGGGGTAGGGAACTATGGCTACACCTTC
>TRBV7-9|-|TRBJ2-5|-
CASTGNKETQYF
TGTGCCAGCACAGGAAATAAAGAGACCCAGTACTTC
>TRBV6-1|-|TRBJ1-6|-
CASSADGTFYNSPLHF
TGTGCCAGCAGTGCTGACGGGACATTCTATAATTCACCCCTCCACTTT
>TRBV6-2/TRBV6-3|-|TRBJ1-1|-
CASSAWGSRNTEAFF
TGTGCCAGCAGTGCTTGGGGGAGTCGGAACACTGAAGCTTTCTTT
>TRBV5-4|-|TRBJ1-2|-
CASSPARENYGYTF
TGTGCCAGCAGCCCGGCCCGGGAGAACTATGGCTACACCTTC
>TRBV18|-|TRBJ2-7|TRBD1
CASSQLDRAAGEQYF
TGTGCCAGCTCACAACTGGACAGGGCCGCCGGCGAGCAGTACTTC
>TRBV7-3|-|TRBJ2-2|-
CASSFQGGGELFF
TGTGCCAGCAGCTTCCAGGGTGGCGGGGAGCTGTTTTTT
>TRBV5-5|-|TRBJ2-5|-
CASSSPGGRGRMETQYF
TGTGCCAGCAGCTCCCCCGGGGGGCGGGGGAGGATGGAGACCCAGTACTTC
>TRBV5-6|-|TRBJ1-1|-
CASSFFSEAFF
TGTGCCAGCAGCTTTTTTAGTGAAGCTTTCTTT
>TRBV7-3|-|TRBJ2-2|-
CASSASNTGELFF
TGTGCCAGCAGCGCCTCGAACACCGGGGAGCTGTTTTTT
>TRBV3-1/TRBV3-2|-|TRBJ2-2|TRBD1
CASSQLQGANTGELFF
TGTGCCAGCAGCCAATTACAGGGGGCAAACACCGGGGAGCTGTTTTTT
>TRBV6-5|-|TRBJ2-4|TRBD1
CASSPRQGLNIQYF
TGTGCCAGCAGTCCAAGACAGGGGCTAAACATTCAGTACTTC
>TRBV11-2|once|TRBJ2-1|TRBD1
CASSQNPGQGNEQFF
TGTGCCAGCAGCCAGAATCCGGGACAGGGTAATGAGCAGTTCTTC
>TRBV7-2|once|TRBJ2-3|-
CASSLRNGMNTDTQYF
TGTGCCAGCAGCTTACGGAACGGGATGAACACAGATACGCAGTATTTT
>TRBV2|-|TRBJ1-1|-
CASVVMGQVGTEAFF
TGTGCCAGCGTGGTCATGGGGCAGGTCGGCACTGAAGCTTTCTTT
>TRBV10-3|-|TRBJ1-1|TRBD1
CAIGQGGTGTEAFF
TGTGCCATCGGACAGGGAGGGACAGGAACTGAAGCTTTCTTT
>TRBV5-1|-|TRBJ2-3|-
CASSLVGRGGTDTQYF
TGCGCCAGCAGCTTGGTGGGGCGGGGAGGCACAGATACGCAGTATTTT
>TRBV28|-|TRBJ2-2|-
CASSLQIYTGELFF
TGTGCCAGCAGTCTACAGATCTACACCGGGGAGCTGTTTTTT
>TRBV5-1|-|TRBJ2-5|-
CASRQGGASYQETQYF
TGCGCCAGCAGACAAGGGGGGGCTTCGTACCAAGAGACCCAGTACTTC
>TRBV7-9|-|TRBJ2-2|-
CASSFQDMNTGELFF
TGTGCCAGCAGCTTTCAGGATATGAACACCGGGGAGCTGTTTTTT
>TRBV14|once|TRBJ2-5|-
CASGAWETQYF
TGTGCCAGCGGCGCCTGGGAGACCCAGTACTTC
>TRBV7-9|-|TRBJ2-1|-
CASSLAVGTRGYNEQFF
TGTGCCAGCAGCTTAGCGGTAGGAACGAGGGGGTACAATGAGCAGTTCTTC
>TRBV29-1|few|TRBJ1-1|-
CSVVWGGVNTEAFF
TGCAGCGTTGTATGGGGCGGAGTGAACACTGAAGCTTTCTTT
>TRBV27|-|TRBJ1-6|-
CASSSSPDYNSPLHF
TGTGCCAGCAGTTCTTCACCGGACTATAATTCACCCCTCCACTTT
>TRBV10-3|-|TRBJ1-2|-
CAISAAGYGYTF
TGTGCCATCAGTGCGGCAGGGTATGGCTACACCTTC
>TRBV4-3|-|TRBJ2-3|-
CASSQGTDTDTQYF
TGCGCCAGCAGCCAAGGGACAGACACAGATACGCAGTATTTT
>TRBV14|-|TRBJ1-2|-
CASSQGVQGGSYTF
TGTGCCAGCAGCCAAGGGGTACAGGGAGGAAGTTACACCTTC
>TRBV3-1/TRBV3-2|-|TRBJ2-7|TRBD2
CASSKSGTSGSGSYEQYF
TGTGCCAGCAGCAAGTCCGGGACTAGCGGGAGCGGCTCCTACGAGCAGTACTTC
>TRBV5-5|-|TRBJ2-2|-
CASSLGRGPNTGELFF
TGTGCCAGCAGCTTGGGTAGGGGACCGAACACCGGGGAGCTGTTTTTT
>TRBV6-5|few|TRBJ1-1|TRBD1
CASRSLTGEAFF
TGTGCCAGCAGGTCGCTCACAGGGGAGGCTTTCTTT
>TRBV5-4|-|TRBJ1-1|-
CASSLAASGNTEAFF
TGTGCCAGCAGCTTGGCTGCCTCAGGGAACACTGAAGCTTTCTTT
>TRBV30|few|TRBJ1-6|TRBD1
CARKDRGTNSPLHF
TGTGCCCGCAAAGACAGGGGAACCAATTCACCCCTCCACTTT
>TRBV7-7|-|TRBJ2-2|TRBD2
CASSPRAGGFNTGELFF
TGTGCTAGCAGCCCCCGGGCGGGGGGATTTAACACCGGGGAGCTGTTTTTT
>TRBV5-1|-|TRBJ2-7|TRBD2
CASSLTGLQGLNGGDF
TGCGCCAGCAGCTTGACCGGCCTGCAGGGCCTAAACGGGGGGGACTTC
>TRBV10-1|-|TRBJ2-3|TRBD2
CASSPSGAEKRPQYF
TGCGCCAGCAGCCCTAGCGGGGCGGAGAAAAGACCGCAGTATTTT
>TRBV11-2|-|TRBJ1-3|-
CASSPKISGNTIYF
TGTGCCAGCAGCCCTAAAATATCTGGAAACACCATATATTTT
>TRBV18|-|TRBJ2-3|-
CASSPQQGPDTQYF
TGTGCCAGCTCACCACAGCAAGGTCCAGATACGCAGTATTTT
>TRBV29-1|once|TRBJ2-1|TRBD2
CSLGLTNEQFF
TGCAGCCTGGGACTAACGAATGAGCAGTTCTTC